The TCR beta chain under discussion was sequenced for a study of cytomegalovirus exposure and HLA in healthy donors (dated by TCRdb to 2016 to 2017). Describing the broader study: In an earlier analysis of approximately 500 of the donors, 276 Gb of sequence data and 100 million or so unique TCR beta sequences from about 190 million T cells were reported. Rather than drawing on any new phenotypic data, the later analysis identified candidate immune exposures from TCR beta sequences and the way those sequences occurred across donors. A separate validation cohort of roughly 120 different subjects was used in addition to the roughly 670-subject first cohort. To decide whether each TCR beta V gene segment behaved as functional or pseudogenic, an earlier analysis of some 600 of the donors relied on high-throughput TCR beta sequencing. Typing coverage varied by locus: roughly 629-630 donors for A, B, C, DRB1 and DQB1; 500 to 550 for DQA1; nearly 610 for DPA1; around 490 for DPB1. HLA typing covered class I and class II loci at four-digit resolution. A later analysis re-analyzed previously published TCR beta repertoires from about 600 donors and added high-resolution HLA genotyping to study TCR occurrence patterns. Among 398 genotyped donors of the cohort, an average of around 240,000 unique TCR beta nucleotide sequences were sequenced per donor, roughly 20% of them non-productive. The study used immunosequencing to profile the T cell repertoires of around 600 subjects and linked those repertoires to cytomegalovirus serostatus. An early release covering about 600 HLA-typed donors comprised approximately 290 gigabases of sequencing data and roughly 86 million unique TCR sequences. Donor age, sex, ethnicity and CMV serostatus were compiled together with the repertoire data. The study combined high-throughput TCR immunosequencing, statistical association of individual TCRs with disease status, and machine learning to predict cytomegalovirus infection status. A later genetic analysis took genome-wide SNP genotypes for about 55% of the 666 donors and used that subset as a discovery cohort. About five DR-DQ haplotypes were treated as single units for association and clustering because of strong linkage in the cohort. Among the roughly 430 genotyped donors, approximately 76% belonged to the genetic ancestry cluster associated with self-reported Caucasian donors. The aim of the study was to test whether cataloging public T cell receptors could identify signatures of past pathogen exposure. Every repertoire in the discovery cohort had been generated on one and the same sequencing platform. Summary of the overall study and its limitations: It was suggested by the authors that the approach could potentially be generalized to other disease states and immunological phenotypes. A later analysis associated 15,000 to 20,000 TCR beta sequences with specific HLA alleles at a false discovery rate of 0.05. In this cohort, only TCR beta chains were sequenced, and detectable features were limited by the absence of alpha or paired-chain data. Most TCR sequences were seen in very few donors, while some public TCRs were found in many individuals. An association between a missense DCLRE1C variant and V-gene and J-gene trimming of TCR beta chains was found in a later genetic analysis and replicated in an independent cohort. In a later analysis, HLA-associated TCR beta chains were found to be more clonally expanded and to have lower generation probabilities than equally common non-associated chains. The earlier analysis of fewer than 750 of the donors excluded some 15 rarely observed V segments, including chromosome 9 orphons, because counts were too low. When HLA alleles, especially DR and DQ, strongly co-occurred, TCR associations were difficult to assign to individual alleles. Linkage disequilibrium might explain the correlated functional status among segregating V segments, but an unknown experimental factor could not be ruled out. A group of highly shared sequence variants was considered likely to be a technical artifact of the sequencing pipeline. Broadly in line with IMGT annotations, most TCR beta V segments showed up in productive rearrangements about 90% or about 30% of the time in an earlier analysis of 587 of the donors. A later analysis found that TCR association rates varied across HLA loci, with DRB1 alleles showing the most associated TCRs and HLA-C alleles the fewest. In a later analysis, several top co-occurrence clusters were reported to appear linked to parvovirus B19, influenza, CMV and Epstein-Barr virus. The study listed 170 or so TCR beta chains as associated with cytomegalovirus. The classifier was reported to diagnose cytomegalovirus status with high specificity and sensitivity in both the original and validation cohorts. A few of the identified cytomegalovirus-associated TCR beta chains were confirmed in vitro to be specific for cytomegalovirus antigens. In a later genetic analysis, fewer N-insertions in productive TCRs were reported among donors in an Asian-associated ancestry cluster than the approximately 630-donor mean. A further reported finding was that TCR beta sequences accurately predicted the HLA-A and HLA-B alleles for most subjects in the first cohort. Roughly uniform sequencing depth across donors was assumed in presence/absence analyses, although this assumption may not hold. Because the 87-base-pair reads could not distinguish some IMGT-functional V segments, including TRBV6-2 and TRBV6-3, those segments were excluded. A later analysis found that most CMV-associated TCR beta chains appeared HLA-restricted, with HLA associations seemingly driven largely by CMV exposure. For the cohort, immune exposure information was limited to CMV serostatus. Because HLA typing was missing for some donors at each locus, association tests included only the typed subset.

The CDR3, from cysteine to phenylalanine, totals 15 residues. The sequence is cut down to CDR3 DNA, 45 bases in frame from base 1. The germline V and J ends show losses of 3 bases and 1 base respectively, and no gene match explains 3 bases of the junction. In the germline V gene (reference sequence), CDR1 corresponds to LNHNV and CDR2 to YYDKDF. The cohort comprised several hundred healthy bone marrow donors. At the time of sampling, every cohort member was nominally healthy, though immune exposures that went unrecorded were likely present. The donor was CMV seropositive and was included in the group of around 300 seropositive cohort members. A peripheral blood sample was collected from each donor, and TCR beta sequencing was performed on peripheral blood mononuclear cells. The Qiagen DNeasy Blood Extraction Kit was used to extract genomic DNA from the blood cell samples. Library preparation employed the immunoSEQ multiplex PCR assay. A mixture of 60 forward primers for TCR Vbeta segments and 13 reverse primers for TCR Jbeta segments was used in the multiplex PCR. The CDR3 region of rearranged TCR beta genes was amplified from genomic DNA with a multiplex PCR assay. On the Illumina HiSeq System, the amplified TCR beta libraries were sequenced as 87-base-pair reads. Under the source paper's analysis protocol: A later analysis counted 75 million to 100 million unique TCR beta chains across the 650 to 700 repertoires, and roughly 11 million of these chains were shared by at least two donors. A nearest-neighbor algorithm error-corrected the raw reads and collapsed the reads into unique sequences, merging closely related sequences to remove PCR and sequencing errors. V, D and J gene segments were assigned by aligning CDR3 sequences to IMGT reference sequences. Each retained sequence needed at least a six-nucleotide match to both a V gene segment and a J gene segment. Rearrangements were classified as productive when the CDR3 lacked stop codons and remained in frame with V and J, and all other rearrangements were classified as non-productive. Following IMGT convention, CDR3 was defined as the stretch from the second conserved V-encoded cysteine up to the conserved J-encoded phenylalanine. Sequences without an unambiguous match to a single V gene segment were excluded from the earlier analysis of about 640 of the donors. In an earlier analysis of several hundred of the donors, a V segment was called functional when productive rearrangements were above 56.7%, and segregating when the standard deviation between donors exceeded 5%. A statistical classification framework was developed to diagnose cytomegalovirus status using the catalog of TCR beta chain sequences. A later analysis assigned V and J genes by comparing TCR nucleotide sequences with IMGT/GENE-DB human TR gene sequences. In a later analysis, CDR3 sequences and most-parsimonious VDJ recombination scenarios were assigned using the TCRdist pipeline. In a later analysis, each TCR beta chain was defined by its CDR3 amino acid sequence together with its V-gene family, and reads without a unique V-gene family were excluded. To address suspected cross-contamination and a sequencing artifact, a later analysis removed roughly 580 highly shared, low-generation-probability nucleotide sequences. A later analysis calculated a clonal expansion index for each public chain from normalized within-repertoire ranks of inferred template counts. In a later analysis, generation probabilities were computed with a VDJ recombination model fitted to out-of-frame rearrangements, and the resulting probabilities were checked against IGoR. In a later analysis, hypergeometric tests were used to score TCR-TCR, TCR-HLA and TCR-CMV co-occurrence, with a repertoire-size bias correction applied to TCR pairs. To estimate false discovery rates, a later analysis permuted the HLA or CMV assignments 20 times. In a later analysis, co-occurring TCRs were grouped using DBSCAN, and TCRdist sequence similarity was added for clustering within HLA-allele-positive subsets. Repertoires with fewer than 30,000 or more than 120,000 public chains were left out of co-occurrence clustering, as were four to six repertoires with anomalous nucleotide sharing. TCRdb carries this immuneACCESS record with in-frame sequences only. Its versions omit some clonotypes, under half of them owing to an unresolved V gene in the studies checked, with the rest unexplained. D and trimming were read from the DNA, whereas the V and J calls and clone size are those reported in that table. The sample table shows 90,000 to 110,000 clones, and roughly an eighth are seen once. More than 15% of the sample goes to the ten largest clones.

With respect to this clone: Its antigen has not been determined. Base qualities are missing; no much larger clone stands one base away.

The TCR was taken from a man aged 40-55 years in good health and CMV-seropositive. The rearrangement joined TRBV15 to TRBJ2-7, with TRBD1 matching 10 junction bases. The sample consisted of PBMCs. This receptor has the CDR3 CATSSRDRGSYEQYF. The nucleotide sequence is given as TGTGCCACCAGCAGTCGGGACAGGGGATCCTACGAGCAGTACTTC.